This T cell receptor beta chain derives from a study of blood T cell repertoires in COVID-19 (dated by TCRdb to the early 2020s). Notes on the research overall: Samples covering the acute and convalescent phases of COVID-19 were provided by collaborators in the United States, Italy and Spain. Where available, HLA class I and class II types were taken from metadata supplied by the sample provider and were not determined by assay-based typing. The samples were drawn from two sources: the first 160 participants of the ongoing ImmuneRACE study, and 1,000 to 1,500 subjects contributed by 6 global collaborators. The dataset comprised deeply sampled blood TCRbeta repertoires from subjects exposed to, actively infected with, or recovered from COVID-19. The material from the prospective study consisted of cDNA or gDNA derived from T cells, B-cell-depleted T cells, or PBMCs. The sample metadata nearly always contained a de-identified subject ID, COVID-19 status, age in years and sex. The repertoires were made available in a free public database intended to serve as a resource for research on the immune response to SARS-CoV-2.

TCRbeta CDR3 regions were amplified from genomic DNA using the immunoSEQ Assay, a bias-controlled multiplex PCR. In the source study's methods: The number of nucleated cells in each sample was estimated from the amplification of reference gene primers within the assay. To quantify the absolute abundance of each unique TCRbeta CDR3 rearrangement, sequence reads were collapsed and filtered. For each sample, productive Simpson clonality was calculated by taking the square root of Simpson's diversity index across productive rearrangements. TCRdb retrieved this table from immuneACCESS and kept in-frame rearrangements only. Not all clones are present; in checked studies, unresolved V genes account for under half, and no reason is known for the remainder. The V and J calls and the clone size are those of that table, but D and trimming were determined from the DNA. This sample comprises 200,000 to 300,000 clones, around 84% of them detected only once. The top ten constitute 3.5% to 5% of the sample.

Each collaborating institution followed its own protocols to collect whole blood in K2EDTA tubes. For TCRbeta analysis, collaborators shipped samples as frozen whole blood, isolated PBMCs, or DNA extracted from either of those sample types. This clone has a handful of counts. Its binding antigen is unknown. No base-level quality is on record; no much larger clone is a single base apart. Other nucleotide sequences from this sample produce the same CDR3. Study-wide findings and limitations: The amount of clinical and demographic metadata varied by source and participant and was provided uncurated.

This clonotype was obtained from a man aged 55 to 69 with acute or convalescent COVID-19. The specimen sequenced was peripheral blood.

For the CDR3, the sequence is CASSLGLANTGELFF. The DNA sequence is TGTGCCAGCAGCTTGGGACTAGCCAACACCGGGGAGCTGTTTTTT. The chain employs TRBV5-5 and TRBJ2-2, with 7 junctional bases fitting TRBD2. Looking up the germline V gene (reference sequence) yields CDR1 SGHKS and CDR2 YYEKEE. From its cysteine to its phenylalanine, the CDR3 spans 15 amino acids. Just the 45-base CDR3 DNA is kept, in frame starting at base 1. After removal of 0 bases from V and 2 bases from J, the junction retains 1 base not matched to a gene.